Given below is one T cell receptor beta chain in context. The antigen is undetermined. This record belongs to a study of cytomegalovirus exposure and HLA in healthy donors. Study-wide points: With high specificity and sensitivity, the classifier reportedly diagnosed cytomegalovirus status. Likely technical artifact: a cluster of highly shared sequence variants.

13 Jbeta primers and 60 Vbeta primers were used for the PCR. Original data processing: There were 70 million to 95 million unique TCR beta chains by a later count, and about 12 million of them were shared. The table came from immunoSEQ multiplex PCR; TCRdb's copy has only in-frame clones and leaves some out. V, J and clone size are taken as reported in that table, and D and trimming were inferred from the DNA itself. The listing records around 110,000 clones. The CDR3 extends over 18 amino acids. V was cut by 4 bases and J by 0 bases, with 21 bases left in between. Germline CDR1 is MDHEN and CDR2 is SYDVKM.

The specimen sequenced was PBMCs. This TCR derives from a man in his forties in good health and CMV-seropositive. V is TRBV28 and J is TRBJ2-5, with D possibly TRBD2 on 6 matching bases. For the CDR3, the DNA is TGTGCCAGCAGTTCCTCAGGATATAATTGGGGGGACCAAGAGACCCAGTACTTC. Protein product: CASSSSGYNWGDQETQYF.